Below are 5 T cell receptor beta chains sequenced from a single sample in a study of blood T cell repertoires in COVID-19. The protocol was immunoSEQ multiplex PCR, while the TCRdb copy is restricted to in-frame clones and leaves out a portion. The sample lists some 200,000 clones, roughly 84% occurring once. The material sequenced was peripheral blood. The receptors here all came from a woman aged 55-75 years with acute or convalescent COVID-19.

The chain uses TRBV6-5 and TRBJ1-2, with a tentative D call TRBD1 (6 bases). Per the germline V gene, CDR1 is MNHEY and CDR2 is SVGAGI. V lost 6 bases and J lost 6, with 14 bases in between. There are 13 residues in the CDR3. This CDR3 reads CASSPGHANGYTF. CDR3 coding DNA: TGTGCCAGCAGCCCGGGACACGCGAATGGCTACACCTTC.

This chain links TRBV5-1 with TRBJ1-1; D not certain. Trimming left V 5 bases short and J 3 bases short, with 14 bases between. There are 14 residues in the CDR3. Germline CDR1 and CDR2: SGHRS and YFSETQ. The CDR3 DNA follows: TGCGCCAGCAGACCCGACCTCGCGGACACTGAAGCTTTCTTT. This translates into CASRPDLADTEAFF.

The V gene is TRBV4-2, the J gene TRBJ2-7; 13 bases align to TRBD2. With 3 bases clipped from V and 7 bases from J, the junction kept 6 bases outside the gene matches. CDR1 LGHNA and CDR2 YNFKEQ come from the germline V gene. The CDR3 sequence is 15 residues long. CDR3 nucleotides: TGTGCCAGCAGCCACCCGGGACTAGCGGGGTATGAGCAGTACTTC. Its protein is CASSHPGLAGYEQYF.

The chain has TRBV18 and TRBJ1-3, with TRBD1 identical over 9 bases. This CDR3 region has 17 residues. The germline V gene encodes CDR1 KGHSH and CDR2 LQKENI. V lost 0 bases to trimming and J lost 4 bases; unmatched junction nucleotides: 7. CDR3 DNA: TGTGCCAGCTCACCACCGGGGACAGGGCCCTCCGGAAACACCATATATTTT. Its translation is CASSPPGTGPSGNTIYF.

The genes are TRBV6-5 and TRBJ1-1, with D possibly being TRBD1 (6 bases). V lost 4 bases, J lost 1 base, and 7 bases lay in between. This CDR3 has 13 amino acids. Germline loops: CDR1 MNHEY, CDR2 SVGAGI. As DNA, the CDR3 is TGTGCCAGCAGTTTGGACAGGAACACTGAAGCTTTCTTT. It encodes CASSLDRNTEAFF.